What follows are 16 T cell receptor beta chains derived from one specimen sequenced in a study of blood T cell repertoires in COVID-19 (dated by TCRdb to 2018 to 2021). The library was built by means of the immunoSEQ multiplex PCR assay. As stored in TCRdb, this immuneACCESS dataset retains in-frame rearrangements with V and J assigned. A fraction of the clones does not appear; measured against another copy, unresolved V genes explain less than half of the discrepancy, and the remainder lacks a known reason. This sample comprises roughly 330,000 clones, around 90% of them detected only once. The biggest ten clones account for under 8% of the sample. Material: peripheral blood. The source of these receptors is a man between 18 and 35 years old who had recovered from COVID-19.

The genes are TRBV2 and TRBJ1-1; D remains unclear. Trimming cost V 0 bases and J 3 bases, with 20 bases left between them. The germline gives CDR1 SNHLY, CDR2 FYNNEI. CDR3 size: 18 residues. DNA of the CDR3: TGTGCCAGCAGTGAAGCGCGGGCAGGTAATCGCTTCGACACTGAAGCTTTCTTT. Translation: CASSEARAGNRFDTEAFF.

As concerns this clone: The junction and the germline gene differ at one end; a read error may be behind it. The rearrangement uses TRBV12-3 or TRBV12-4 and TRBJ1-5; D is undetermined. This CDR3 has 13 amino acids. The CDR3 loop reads CASSLDGDRPQHF. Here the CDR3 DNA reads TGTGCCAGCAGCTTAGACGGGGATCGACCCCAGCATTTT.

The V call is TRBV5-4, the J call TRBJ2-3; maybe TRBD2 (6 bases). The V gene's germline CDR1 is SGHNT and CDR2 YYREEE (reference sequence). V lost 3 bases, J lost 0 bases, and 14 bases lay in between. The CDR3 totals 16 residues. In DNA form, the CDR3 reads TGTGCCAGCAGCTACGGACTAAGCAGTAGCACAGATACGCAGTATTTT. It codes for CASSYGLSSSTDTQYF.

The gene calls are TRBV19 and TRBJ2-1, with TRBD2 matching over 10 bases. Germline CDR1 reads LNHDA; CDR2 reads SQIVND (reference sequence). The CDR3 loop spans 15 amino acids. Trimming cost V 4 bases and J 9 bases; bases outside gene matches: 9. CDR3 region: CASSTGLATTSEQFF. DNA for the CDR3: TGTGCCAGTAGTACGGGACTAGCGACTACATCTGAGCAGTTCTTC.

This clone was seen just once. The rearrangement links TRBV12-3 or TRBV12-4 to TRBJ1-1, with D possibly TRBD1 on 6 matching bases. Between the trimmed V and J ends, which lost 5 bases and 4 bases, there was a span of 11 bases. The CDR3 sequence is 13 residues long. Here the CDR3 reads CASSQAGATEAFF. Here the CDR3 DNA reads TGTGCCAGCAGTCAAGCAGGGGCCACTGAAGCTTTCTTT.

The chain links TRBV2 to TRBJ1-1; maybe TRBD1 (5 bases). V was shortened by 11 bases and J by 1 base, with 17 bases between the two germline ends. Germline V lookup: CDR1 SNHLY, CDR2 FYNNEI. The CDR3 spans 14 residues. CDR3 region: CAGPPGQGNTEAFF. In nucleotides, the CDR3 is TGTGCCGGCCCCCCCGGGCAGGGGAACACTGAAGCTTTCTTT. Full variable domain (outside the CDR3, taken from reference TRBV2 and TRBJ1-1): EPEVTQTPSHQVTQMGQEVILRCVPISNHLYFYWYRQILGQKVEFLVSFYNNEISEKSEIFDDQFSVERPDGSNFTLKIRSTKLEDSAMYFCAGPPGQGNTEAFFGQGTRLTVV.

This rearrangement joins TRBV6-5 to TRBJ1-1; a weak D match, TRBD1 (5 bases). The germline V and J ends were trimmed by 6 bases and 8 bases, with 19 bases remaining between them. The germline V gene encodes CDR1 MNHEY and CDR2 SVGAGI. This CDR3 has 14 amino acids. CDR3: CASRSHTGTAEAFF. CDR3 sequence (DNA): TGTGCCAGCAGATCACACACAGGAACAGCAGAAGCTTTCTTT.

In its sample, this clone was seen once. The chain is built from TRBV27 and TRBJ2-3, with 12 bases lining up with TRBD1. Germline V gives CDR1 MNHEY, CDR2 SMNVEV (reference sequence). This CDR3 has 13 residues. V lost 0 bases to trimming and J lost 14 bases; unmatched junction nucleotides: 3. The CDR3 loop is CASSLSRDRGRYF. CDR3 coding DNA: TGTGCCAGCAGTTTATCCCGGGACAGGGGGCGGTATTTT.

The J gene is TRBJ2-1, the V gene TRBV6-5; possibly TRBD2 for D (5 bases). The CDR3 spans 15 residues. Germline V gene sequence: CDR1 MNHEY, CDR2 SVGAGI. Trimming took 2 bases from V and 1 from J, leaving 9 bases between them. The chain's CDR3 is CASSYERVSYNEQFF. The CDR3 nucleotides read TGTGCCAGCAGTTACGAGAGGGTATCCTACAATGAGCAGTTCTTC.

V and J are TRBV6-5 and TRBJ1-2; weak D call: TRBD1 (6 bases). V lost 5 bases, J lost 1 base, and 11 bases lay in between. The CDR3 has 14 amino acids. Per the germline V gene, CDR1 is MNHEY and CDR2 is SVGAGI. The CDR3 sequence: CASSLRGFNYGYTF. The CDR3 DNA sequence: TGTGCCAGCAGTCTTAGGGGGTTTAACTATGGCTACACCTTC.

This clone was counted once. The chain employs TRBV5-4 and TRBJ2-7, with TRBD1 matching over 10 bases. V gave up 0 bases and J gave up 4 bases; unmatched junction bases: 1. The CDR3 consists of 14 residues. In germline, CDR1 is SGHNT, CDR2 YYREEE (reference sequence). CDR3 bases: TGTGCCAGCAGCTTGGGGGGACAGGGGTACGAGCAGTACTTC. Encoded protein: CASSLGGQGYEQYF. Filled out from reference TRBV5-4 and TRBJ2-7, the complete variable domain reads ETGVTQSPTHLIKTRGQQVTLRCSSQSGHNTVSWYQQALGQGPQFIFQYYREEENGRGNFPPRFSGLQFPNYSSELNVNALELDDSALYLCASSLGGQGYEQYFGPGTRLTVT.

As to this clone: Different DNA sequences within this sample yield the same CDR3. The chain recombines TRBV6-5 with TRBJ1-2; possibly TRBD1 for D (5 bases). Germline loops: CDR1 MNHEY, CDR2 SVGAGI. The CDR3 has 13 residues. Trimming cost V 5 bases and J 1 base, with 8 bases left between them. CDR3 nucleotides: TGTGCCAGCAGTCTTGACAGTAACTATGGCTACACCTTC. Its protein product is CASSLDSNYGYTF.

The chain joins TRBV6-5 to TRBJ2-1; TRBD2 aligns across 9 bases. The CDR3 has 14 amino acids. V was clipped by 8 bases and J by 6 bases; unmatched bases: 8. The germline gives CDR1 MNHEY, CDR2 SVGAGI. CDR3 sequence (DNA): TGTGCCAGCCGGCCGGGACTAGCCCTCAATGAGCAGTTCTTC. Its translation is CASRPGLALNEQFF.

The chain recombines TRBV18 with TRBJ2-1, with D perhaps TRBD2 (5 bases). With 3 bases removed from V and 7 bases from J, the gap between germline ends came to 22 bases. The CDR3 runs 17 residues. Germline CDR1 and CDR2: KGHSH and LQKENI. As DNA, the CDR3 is TGTGCCAGCTCACCCGTGCGGGTGGGGAGCGGCTGGAATGAGCAGTTCTTC. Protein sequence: CASSPVRVGSGWNEQFF.

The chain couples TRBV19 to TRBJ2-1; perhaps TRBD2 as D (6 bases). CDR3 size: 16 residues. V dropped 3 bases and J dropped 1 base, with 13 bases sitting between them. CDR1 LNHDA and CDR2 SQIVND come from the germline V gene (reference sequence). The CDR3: CASSMGLSWSYNEQFF. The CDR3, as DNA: TGTGCCAGTAGTATGGGACTCAGCTGGTCCTACAATGAGCAGTTCTTC.

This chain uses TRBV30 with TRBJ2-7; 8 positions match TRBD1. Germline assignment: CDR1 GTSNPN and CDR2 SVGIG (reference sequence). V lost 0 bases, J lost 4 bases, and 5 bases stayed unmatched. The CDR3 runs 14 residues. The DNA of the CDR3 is TGTGCCTGGAGTGTCGGGACAGGTATTTACGAGCAGTACTTC. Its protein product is CAWSVGTGIYEQYF.